This passage covers 29 T cell receptor beta chains from one sample sequenced in a study of blood T cell repertoires in COVID-19. Assay used: immunoSEQ multiplex PCR; TCRdb lists only in-frame clones, some missing. The profile shows roughly 76,000 clones, 80% to 85% of them singletons. The specimen was peripheral blood. These receptors originate from a woman in her 70s with acute or convalescent COVID-19.

This chain links TRBV5-1 with TRBJ2-3; 9 positions match TRBD2. V lost 9 bases, J lost 4 bases, and 12 bases stayed unmatched. The CDR3 has 15 residues. Germline values: CDR1 SGHRS, CDR2 YFSETQ. Here the CDR3 DNA reads TGCGCCACCTCCCTCGGCGGGAGGGCCGCAGATACGCAGTATTTT. Its protein is CATSLGGRAADTQYF.

The rearrangement uses TRBV7-8 and TRBJ2-7; a possible D gene is TRBD1 (6 bases). The germline V and J ends were trimmed by 5 bases and 2 bases, with 13 bases remaining between them. The CDR3 sequence is 14 residues long. CDR1 and CDR2 (germline): SGHVS, FQNEAQ. The CDR3 bases are TGTGCCAGCAGCGCGTCCCAGGGGACCTACGAGCAGTACTTC. As protein: CASSASQGTYEQYF.

This sequence joins TRBV10-3 and TRBJ2-1, with a weak D call TRBD1 (6 bases). The ends were cut back, 6 bases at V and 4 bases at J, with 10 bases in the middle. CDR1 is ENHRY, CDR2 SYGVKD, per germline. The CDR3 covers 13 residues. The CDR3 protein is CAIRPGQYNEQFF. In DNA form, the CDR3 reads TGTGCCATCAGACCGGGACAATACAATGAGCAGTTCTTC.

The rearrangement links TRBV2 to TRBJ2-1; the D gene is possibly TRBD2 (5 bases). The CDR3 sequence is 12 residues long. The germline V gene encodes CDR1 SNHLY and CDR2 FYNNEI. V dropped 6 bases and J dropped 8 bases, with 11 bases sitting between them. CDR3 nucleotides: TGTGCCAGCAGCACTAGTCCCCATGAGCAGTTCTTC. Protein sequence: CASSTSPHEQFF.

The chain links TRBV6-5 to TRBJ1-1; TRBD1 matches 7 bases. Germline V gene lookup returns CDR1 MNHEY and CDR2 SVGAGI. Trimming removed 0 bases from V and 8 bases from J; junction bases left unmatched: 6. CDR3 length: 14 residues. The CDR3: CASSYSIGGLEAFF. CDR3 nucleotides: TGTGCCAGCAGTTACTCGATAGGGGGCCTGGAAGCTTTCTTT.

The chain is built from TRBV12-5 and TRBJ2-7; 11 bases line up with TRBD2. With 6 bases clipped from V and 1 base from J, the junction kept 5 bases outside the gene matches. The CDR3 is made up of 15 amino acids. Germline CDR1 is LGHNT and CDR2 is FRNRAP. The DNA of the CDR3 is TGTGCTAGTGGCCGCGGGACTAGCGGTTCCTACGAGCAGTACTTC. This translates into CASGRGTSGSYEQYF.

V is TRBV19 and J is TRBJ1-2, with D tentatively TRBD1 (5 bases). Germline V lookup: CDR1 LNHDA, CDR2 SQIVND (reference sequence). The CDR3 spans 17 residues. The V and J ends lost 6 bases and 1 base respectively, with 21 bases between them. The CDR3 nucleotides read TGTGCCAGTAGCCAAACCGCGGGGGTCGAAGTTAACTATGGCTACACCTTC. It codes for CASSQTAGVEVNYGYTF.

The chain is built from TRBV15 and TRBJ1-5, with a weak D call TRBD1 (6 bases). Trimming removed 5 bases from V and 7 bases from J, with 15 bases in between. CDR1 and CDR2 (germline): LNHNV, YYDKDF (reference sequence). There are 14 residues in the CDR3. The DNA for the CDR3 is TGTGCCACCAGCGGAACAGGGTCGCGGCAGCCCCAGCATTTT. Translated: CATSGTGSRQPQHF.

The chain links TRBV15 to TRBJ2-5; TRBD2 might be the D (5 bases). CDR3 length: 15 residues. Germline CDR1 and CDR2: LNHNV and YYDKDF (reference sequence). V shed 2 bases and J shed 3 bases, with 13 bases lying between them. The CDR3 region has the DNA TGTGCCACCAGCAGATCTGGAGGTCCCGAAGAGACCCAGTACTTC. This sequence encodes CATSRSGGPEETQYF. The variable domain in full, with the rest retrieved from reference TRBV15 and TRBJ2-5, is DAMVIQNPRYQVTQFGKPVTLSCSQTLNHNVMYWYQQKSSQAPKLLFHYYDKDFNNEADTPDNFQSRRPNTSFCFLDIRSPGLGDTAMYLCATSRSGGPEETQYFGPGTRLLVL.

The chain joins TRBV20-1 to TRBJ1-1; TRBD1 matches 8 bases. Trimming removed 4 bases from V and 10 bases from J; junction bases left unmatched: 5. CDR1 is DFQATT and CDR2 is SNEGSKA in the germline V gene (reference sequence). The CDR3 runs to 11 residues. The CDR3 reads CSATIQGAAFF. CDR3 DNA sequence: TGCAGTGCTACCATTCAGGGGGCAGCTTTCTTT.

The gene calls are TRBV9 and TRBJ1-6; 7 positions agree with TRBD1. Germline V CDR1 and CDR2: SGDLS, YYNGEE. This CDR3 spans 14 amino acids. Trimming removed 4 bases from V and 6 bases from J; junction bases left unmatched: 4. CDR3 sequence: CASSKGQSNSPLHF. The CDR3 region has the DNA TGTGCCAGCAGCAAGGGACAGAGTAATTCACCCCTCCACTTT.

The chain is built from TRBV19 and TRBJ2-3; the D gene is possibly TRBD2 (6 bases). V gave up 4 bases and J gave up 8 bases, with 16 bases separating them. This CDR3 region has 14 residues. Germline lookup yields CDR1 LNHDA and CDR2 SQIVND (reference sequence). The DNA for the CDR3 is TGTGCCAGTAGTAAACTAGCTCGGACTGGTACGCAGTATTTT. As protein: CASSKLARTGTQYF.

Points on this clone: Compared with germline, one end of the junction differs, possibly owing to a read error. This chain links TRBV30 with TRBJ2-1; D is perhaps TRBD2 (5 bases). Germline lookup yields CDR1 GTSNPN and CDR2 SVGIG (reference sequence). This CDR3 region has 14 residues. CDR3 bases: TGTGCCTGGAGTGTGCCGGGGAACGACAATGCGCAGTTCTTC. Translated: CAWSVPGNDNAQFF.

This chain connects TRBV2 to TRBJ1-2; TRBD1 aligns across 7 bases. Germline V lookup: CDR1 SNHLY, CDR2 FYNNEI. The CDR3 covers 14 residues. The V gene end was trimmed by 5 bases and the J gene end by 4 bases; junction bases not matched to a gene: 7. The CDR3: CASSRDSAGYGYTF. Written as DNA, the CDR3 is TGTGCCAGCAGTCGGGACAGTGCTGGCTATGGCTACACCTTC.

This rearrangement joins TRBV3-1 (or the pseudogene TRBV3-2) to TRBJ1-4; TRBD1 is a possible D gene (5 bases). This CDR3 spans 16 amino acids. Looked up from germline, CDR1 is LGHDT and CDR2 is YNNKEL (reference sequence). Deletions cut 0 bases from V and 8 bases from J, with 16 bases between. DNA of the CDR3: TGTGCCAGCAGCCAAGATCTTTTGGCAGGGAGGGAAAAACTGTTTTTT. This encodes CASSQDLLAGREKLFF.

This sequence joins TRBV30 and TRBJ2-1; TRBD1 is a possible D gene (6 bases). V was trimmed by 8 bases and J by 3 bases, leaving 17 bases between them. Germline lookup yields CDR1 GTSNPN and CDR2 SVGIG (reference sequence). This CDR3 has 14 residues. The CDR3 spells CAGNKDSFYNEQFF. The CDR3 coding sequence is TGTGCCGGGAATAAGGACAGTTTCTACAATGAGCAGTTCTTC.

This clone occurred a few times. The rearrangement joins TRBV15 to TRBJ1-1; TRBD1 matches at 7 bases. Per the germline V gene, CDR1 is LNHNV and CDR2 is YYDKDF (reference sequence). Unmatched junction bases numbered 13, after V lost 0 bases and J lost 3 bases. This CDR3 is built from 18 residues. The CDR3 DNA follows: TGTGCCACCAGCAGAGATTTGCCGGGACAGCCCTCGGACACTGAAGCTTTCTTT. Translating it yields CATSRDLPGQPSDTEAFF.

The chain joins TRBV5-8 to TRBJ2-5; D is unclear. The CDR3 contains 13 residues. With 4 bases removed from V and 5 bases from J, the gap between germline ends came to 12 bases. Germline CDR1 reads SGHTS; CDR2 reads YDEGEE. The CDR3 is CASSPVPRETQYF. As DNA, the CDR3 is TGTGCCAGCAGCCCAGTTCCCAGGGAGACCCAGTACTTC.

The chain recombines TRBV25-1 with TRBJ2-3; TRBD2 matches at 8 bases. Looked up from germline, CDR1 is MGHDK and CDR2 is SYGVNS. The CDR3 consists of 16 residues. V shed 0 bases, J shed 6 bases, and the junction held 8 bases outside the gene matches. The CDR3 nucleotides read TGTGCCAGCAGTGAATATGAGACTAGCGCTGGGGATACGCAGTATTTT. This codes for CASSEYETSAGDTQYF.

This chain links TRBV5-5 with TRBJ1-4, with a weak D call TRBD1 (6 bases). V dropped 4 bases and J dropped 8 bases, with 24 bases sitting between them. CDR1 is SGHKS and CDR2 is YYEKEE in the germline V gene (reference sequence). The CDR3 runs 17 residues. The CDR3 nucleotides read TGTGCCAGCAGCCTAGTCTCAGGGGCCAATAATATCGAAAAACTGTTTTTT. Protein product: CASSLVSGANNIEKLFF.

The V and J genes are TRBV5-1 and TRBJ2-7; possibly TRBD1 for D (5 bases). The CDR3 totals 14 residues. Germline V CDR1 and CDR2: SGHRS, YFSETQ. Trimming stripped 1 base from V and 0 bases from J, with 8 bases between. The CDR3 nucleotides are TGCGCCAGCAGCTTGCAAGGGGACTCCTACGAGCAGTACTTC. Amino acid sequence: CASSLQGDSYEQYF.

The chain has TRBV18 and TRBJ1-5; possibly TRBD1 for D (5 bases). The germline V gene encodes CDR1 KGHSH and CDR2 LQKENI. Trimming stripped 2 bases from V and 3 bases from J, with 8 bases between. The CDR3 is 14 amino acids. CDR3 bases: TGTGCCAGCTCACCAGGAGGGGACAATCAGCCCCAGCATTTT. This codes for CASSPGGDNQPQHF.

The rearrangement joins TRBV10-1 to TRBJ2-4; 7 bases match TRBD2. Germline V gives CDR1 WNHNN, CDR2 SYGVQD (reference sequence). The CDR3 consists of 15 residues. V shed 3 bases, J shed 5 bases, and the junction held 7 bases outside the gene matches. The CDR3 bases are TGCGCCAGCAGTGATGGCCAGAGCGGGGAAAACATTCAGTACTTC. Amino acids: CASSDGQSGENIQYF.

The chain has TRBV19 and TRBJ1-2, with TRBD1 identical over 8 bases. The CDR3 is 16 residues long. Germline CDR1 is LNHDA and CDR2 is SQIVND (reference sequence). The V and J ends lost 8 bases and 8 bases, in that order; junction bases with no gene match: 19. DNA of the CDR3: TGTGCCAGTGGGACAGGACAAGGGATCGGAATTGAAGGCTACACCTTC. Translation: CASGTGQGIGIEGYTF.

The chain has TRBV25-1 and TRBJ1-1; the D gene is possibly TRBD1 (5 bases). This CDR3 has 14 residues. Trimming cost V 2 bases and J 2 bases, with 9 bases left between them. Germline lookup yields CDR1 MGHDK and CDR2 SYGVNS. CDR3 region: CASSERQGNTEAFF. CDR3 coding DNA: TGTGCCAGCAGTGAACGCCAGGGCAACACTGAAGCTTTCTTT.

As DNA, the CDR3 is TGTGCCAGCAGCTCCCGGGGGGGACAGGGCACCAATGAGCAGTTCTTC. Translated: CASSSRGGQGTNEQFF. J is TRBJ2-1 and V is TRBV11-3; maybe TRBD1 (9 bases). CDR3 length: 16 amino acids. Trimming took off 4 bases at V and 6 bases at J, with 19 bases between the two ends. Germline V gives CDR1 SGHNT, CDR2 YENEEA.

J is TRBJ1-2 and V is TRBV24-1; a possible D gene is TRBD1 (6 bases). The germline V gene encodes CDR1 KGHDR and CDR2 SFDVKD. The CDR3 runs 13 residues. Trimming shortened V by 2 bases and J by 9 bases, and 12 bases separated the two germline ends. CDR3 in amino acids: CATSDSGVLSYTF. The CDR3 DNA reads as TGTGCCACCAGTGATTCAGGGGTTTTGAGCTACACCTTC.

The rearrangement uses TRBV5-4 and TRBJ1-2, with TRBD1 matching 9 bases. CDR3 length: 15 residues. With V trimmed by 2 bases and J by 6 bases, 8 bases remained unmatched. Germline loops: CDR1 SGHNT, CDR2 YYREEE (reference sequence). The CDR3 reads CASSLDKGQGNGYTF. In nucleotides, the CDR3 is TGTGCCAGCAGCTTAGACAAAGGACAGGGGAATGGCTACACCTTC.

V usage is TRBV3-1 (or the pseudogene TRBV3-2) and J usage is TRBJ2-1, with D hard to call. Germline V gene lookup returns CDR1 LGHDT and CDR2 YNNKEL (reference sequence). Deletions cut 0 bases from V and 2 bases from J, with 8 bases between. This CDR3 contains 15 residues. The CDR3 protein is CASSQDLTAYNEQFF. CDR3 sequence (DNA): TGTGCCAGCAGCCAAGACCTAACCGCCTACAATGAGCAGTTCTTC.